One TCR delta chain is described in this entry. Its matching antigen is unknown. This is likely an artifact of a read error, given a far larger clone one base away. The same CDR3 can be traced to other DNA sequences in this sample. This entry belongs to a study of γδ T cells in repeated Plasmodium falciparum infection. Study background: Over roughly 600 days, donors received four mosquito-bite P. falciparum NF54 infections.

Germline V gene sequence: CDR1 TSWWSYY, CDR2 QGS. The CDR3 spans 11 residues. General study findings and limits: Vdelta2-negative gammadelta repertoires, largely Vdelta1+, seemingly showed infection-driven waves of new clonal selection.

TCRdb fed the multiplex PCR reads to CATT. Here the sample spans about 93,000 delta-chain clones, less than 1% being singletons. Gammadelta T cells were flow-sorted from PBMC into Vgamma9/Vdelta2+ and Vdelta2-negative populations for bulk analysis. The receptor's source is a pool of human donors (malaria-infected and uninfected, not separated). With the J gene uncalled, the V gene is TRDV1. Material for sequencing was gamma-delta T cells from blood. DNA of the CDR3: TGTGCTCTTACGGATACCGATAAGCTCATCTTT. This encodes CALTDTDKLIF.